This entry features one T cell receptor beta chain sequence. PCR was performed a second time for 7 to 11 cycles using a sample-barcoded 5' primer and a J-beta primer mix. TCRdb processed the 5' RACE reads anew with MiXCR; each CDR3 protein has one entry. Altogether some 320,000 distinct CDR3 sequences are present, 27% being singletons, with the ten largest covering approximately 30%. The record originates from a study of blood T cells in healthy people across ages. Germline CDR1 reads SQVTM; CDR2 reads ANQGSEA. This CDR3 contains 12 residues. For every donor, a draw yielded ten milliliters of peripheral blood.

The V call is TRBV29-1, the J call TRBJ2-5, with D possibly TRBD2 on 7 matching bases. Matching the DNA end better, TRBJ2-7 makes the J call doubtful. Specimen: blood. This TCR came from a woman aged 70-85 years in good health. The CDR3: CSAEGGGHEQYF. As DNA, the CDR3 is TGCAGCGCCGAGGGGGGAGGGCACGAGCAGTACTTC.